This T cell receptor beta chain is from a study of blood T cells in healthy people across ages. Study conclusions and caveats: The unknown donor CMV status may have confounded expanded clonotype changes. Older age coincided with a roughly linear decline in TCR beta diversity per million T cells.

This clonotype was counted a few times. Antigen unknown. A read error may produce the germline difference seen at one junction end. Combining a sample-barcoded 5' primer with a J-beta primer mix, a second PCR ran for about 6 to 12 cycles. MiXCR was run by TCRdb on the 5' RACE reads, yielding one entry per CDR3 protein. The sample has fewer than 1,200,000 distinct CDR3 sequences, approximately 25% seen once. The V gene's germline CDR1 is SGHVS and CDR2 FQNEAQ. The CDR3 has 13 residues. Separately, the same data were catalogued under a study of T cells of mothers and their children. This second study says: Mothers gave over 8 million TCR beta CDR3 reads each, and children 3 million to 3.5 million each.

The sequenced sample consisted of blood. The clonotype comes from a girl aged 2 to 9 in good health. This sequence joins TRBV7-8 and TRBJ2-5; 11 bases map to TRBD1. The CDR3 DNA reads TGTGCCAGCACAAAGATGTGGGGACAGGGGGAGTTCTTC. It translates to CASTKMWGQGEFF.